This T cell receptor beta chain was sequenced in a study of read filtering for tumor transcriptome and immune sequencing. This library used roughly 400 ng RNA and molecular barcoded adaptors spanning alpha/delta and beta/gamma chains. TCRdb re-analysed the reads in MiXCR, keeping a single row per CDR3 protein. The data contain tens of thousands of distinct CDR3 sequences, roughly 20% of them singletons. Germline V gives CDR1 SGHDN, CDR2 FVKESK. V lost 0 bases and J 8 bases, leaving 14 bases between the germline ends. The CDR3 contains 15 residues. This clonotype occurred many times. This clonotype was obtained from a donor at least 40 years old with multiple myeloma. This chain connects TRBV14 to TRBJ2-1; D remains ambiguous. Sample: a population of CD138-negative cells sorted from bone marrow. The CDR3 protein is CASSQDSNMYYEQFF. CDR3 in DNA: TGTGCCAGCAGCCAAGACTCGAACATGTACTATGAGCAGTTCTTC.